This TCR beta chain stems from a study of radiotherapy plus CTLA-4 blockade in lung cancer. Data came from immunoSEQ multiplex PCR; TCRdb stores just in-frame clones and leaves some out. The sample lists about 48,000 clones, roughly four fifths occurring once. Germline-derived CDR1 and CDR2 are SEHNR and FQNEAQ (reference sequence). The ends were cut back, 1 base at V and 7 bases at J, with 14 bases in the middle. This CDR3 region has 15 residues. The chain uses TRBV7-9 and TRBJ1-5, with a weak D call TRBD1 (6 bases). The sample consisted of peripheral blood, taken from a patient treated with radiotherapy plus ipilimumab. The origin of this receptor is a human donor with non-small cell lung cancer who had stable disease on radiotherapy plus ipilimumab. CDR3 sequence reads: CASSLDGGGRQPQHF. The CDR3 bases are TGTGCCAGCAGCTTAGATGGGGGGGGCAGGCAGCCCCAGCATTTT.